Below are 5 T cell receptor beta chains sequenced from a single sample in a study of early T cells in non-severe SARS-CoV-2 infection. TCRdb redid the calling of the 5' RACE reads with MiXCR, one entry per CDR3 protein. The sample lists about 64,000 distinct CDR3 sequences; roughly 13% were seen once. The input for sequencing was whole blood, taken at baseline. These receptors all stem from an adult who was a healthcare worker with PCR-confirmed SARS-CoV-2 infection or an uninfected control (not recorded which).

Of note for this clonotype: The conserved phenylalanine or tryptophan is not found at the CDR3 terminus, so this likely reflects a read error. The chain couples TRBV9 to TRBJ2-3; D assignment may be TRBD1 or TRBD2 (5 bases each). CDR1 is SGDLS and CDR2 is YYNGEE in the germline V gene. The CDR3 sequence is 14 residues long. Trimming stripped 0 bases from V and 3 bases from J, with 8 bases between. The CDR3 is CASSVGGETDTQYL. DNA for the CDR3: TGTGCCAGCAGCGTAGGAGGGGAGACAGATACGCAGTATTTA.

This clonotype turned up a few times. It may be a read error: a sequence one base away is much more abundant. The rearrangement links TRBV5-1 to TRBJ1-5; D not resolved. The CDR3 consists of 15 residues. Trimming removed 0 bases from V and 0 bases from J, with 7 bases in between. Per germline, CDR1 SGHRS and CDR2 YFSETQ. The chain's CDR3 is CASSLDGNSNQPQHF. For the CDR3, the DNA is TGCGCCAGCAGCTTGGACGGAAATAGCAATCAGCCCCAGCATTTT.

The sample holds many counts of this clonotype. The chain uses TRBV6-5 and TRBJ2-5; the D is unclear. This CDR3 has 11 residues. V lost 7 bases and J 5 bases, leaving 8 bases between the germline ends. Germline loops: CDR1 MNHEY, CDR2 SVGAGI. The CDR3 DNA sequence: TGTGCCAGCACTATAGGGGAGACCCAGTACTTC. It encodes CASTIGETQYF.

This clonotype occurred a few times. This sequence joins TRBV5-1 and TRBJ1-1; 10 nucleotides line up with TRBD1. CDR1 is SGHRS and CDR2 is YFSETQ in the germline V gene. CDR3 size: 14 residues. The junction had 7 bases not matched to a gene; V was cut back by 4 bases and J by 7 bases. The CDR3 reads CASSPGTGENEAFF. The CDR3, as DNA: TGCGCCAGCAGCCCCGGGACAGGGGAGAATGAAGCTTTCTTT.

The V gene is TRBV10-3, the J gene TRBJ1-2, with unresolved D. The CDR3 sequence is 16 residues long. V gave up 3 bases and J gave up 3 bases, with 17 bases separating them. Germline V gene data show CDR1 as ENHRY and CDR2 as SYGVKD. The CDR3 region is CAISDPLLVGDYGYTF. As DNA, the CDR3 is TGTGCCATCAGTGACCCCCTACTCGTCGGTGACTATGGCTACACCTTC.